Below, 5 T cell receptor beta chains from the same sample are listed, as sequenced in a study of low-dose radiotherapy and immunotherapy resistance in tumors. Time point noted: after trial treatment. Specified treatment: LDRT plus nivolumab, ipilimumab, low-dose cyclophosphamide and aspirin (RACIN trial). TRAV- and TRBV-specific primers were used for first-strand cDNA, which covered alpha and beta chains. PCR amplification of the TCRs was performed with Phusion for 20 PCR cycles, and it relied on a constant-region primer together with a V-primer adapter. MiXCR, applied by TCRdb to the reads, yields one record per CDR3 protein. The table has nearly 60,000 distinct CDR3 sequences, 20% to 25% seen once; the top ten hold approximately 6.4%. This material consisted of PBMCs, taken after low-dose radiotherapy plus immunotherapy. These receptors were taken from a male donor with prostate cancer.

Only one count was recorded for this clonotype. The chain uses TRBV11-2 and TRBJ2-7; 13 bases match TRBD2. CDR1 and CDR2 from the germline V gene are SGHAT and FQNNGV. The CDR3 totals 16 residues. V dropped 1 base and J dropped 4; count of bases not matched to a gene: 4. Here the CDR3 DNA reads TGTGCCAGCAGCTTAGCCGGACTAGCGGGGGAGTACGAGCAGTACTTC. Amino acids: CASSLAGLAGEYEQYF.

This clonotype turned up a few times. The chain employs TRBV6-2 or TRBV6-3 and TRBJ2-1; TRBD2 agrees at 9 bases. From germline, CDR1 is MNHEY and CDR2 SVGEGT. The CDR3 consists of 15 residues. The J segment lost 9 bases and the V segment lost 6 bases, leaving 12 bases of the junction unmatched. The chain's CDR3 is CASSLSGGRGGEQFF. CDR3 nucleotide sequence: TGTGCCAGCAGCCTTAGCGGGGGACGGGGAGGTGAGCAGTTCTTC.

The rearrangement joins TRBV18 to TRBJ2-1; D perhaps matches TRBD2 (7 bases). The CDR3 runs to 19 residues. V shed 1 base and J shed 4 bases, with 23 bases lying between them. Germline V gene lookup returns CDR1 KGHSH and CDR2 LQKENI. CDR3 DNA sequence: TGTGCCAGCTCACCACGGGGGGGGCCCAGAGACCCCTTATACAATGAGCAGTTCTTC. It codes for CASSPRGGPRDPLYNEQFF.

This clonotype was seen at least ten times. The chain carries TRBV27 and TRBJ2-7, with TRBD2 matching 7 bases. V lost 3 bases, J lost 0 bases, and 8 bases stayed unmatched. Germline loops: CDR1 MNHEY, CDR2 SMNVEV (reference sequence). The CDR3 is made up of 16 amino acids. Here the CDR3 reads CASSFSAGDSSYEQYF. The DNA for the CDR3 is TGTGCCAGCAGTTTTTCCGCGGGGGATTCCTCCTACGAGCAGTACTTC.

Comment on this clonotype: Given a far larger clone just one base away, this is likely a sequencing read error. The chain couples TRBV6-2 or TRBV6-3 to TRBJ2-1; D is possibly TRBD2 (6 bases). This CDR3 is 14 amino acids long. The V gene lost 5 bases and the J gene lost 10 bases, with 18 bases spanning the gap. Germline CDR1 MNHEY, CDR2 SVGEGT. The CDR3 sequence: CASSGETSISEQFF. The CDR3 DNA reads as TGTGCCAGCAGTGGGGAGACTAGTATCTCCGAGCAGTTCTTC.